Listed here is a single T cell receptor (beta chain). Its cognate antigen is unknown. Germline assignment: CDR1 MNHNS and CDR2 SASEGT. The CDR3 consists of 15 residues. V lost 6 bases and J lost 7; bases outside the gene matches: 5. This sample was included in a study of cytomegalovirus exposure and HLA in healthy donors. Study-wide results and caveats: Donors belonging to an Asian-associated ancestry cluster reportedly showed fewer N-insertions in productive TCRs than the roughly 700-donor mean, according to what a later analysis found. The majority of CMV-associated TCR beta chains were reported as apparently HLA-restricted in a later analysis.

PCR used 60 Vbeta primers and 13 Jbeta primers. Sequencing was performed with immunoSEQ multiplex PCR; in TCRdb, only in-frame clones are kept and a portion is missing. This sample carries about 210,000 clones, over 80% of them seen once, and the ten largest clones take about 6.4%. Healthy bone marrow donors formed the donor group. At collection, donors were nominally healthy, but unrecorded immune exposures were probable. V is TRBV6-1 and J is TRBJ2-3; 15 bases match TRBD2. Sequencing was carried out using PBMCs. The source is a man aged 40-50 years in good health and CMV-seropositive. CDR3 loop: CASSPGTSGRNTQYF. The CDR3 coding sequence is TGTGCCAGCAGCCCTGGGACTAGCGGGAGGAATACGCAGTATTTT.